The rows below give T cell receptor beta chains drawn from one sample of a study of radiotherapy plus CTLA-4 blockade in lung cancer. Generated by immunoSEQ multiplex PCR, the TCRdb table keeps only in-frame clones and is missing some. The top ten hold about 8% of the sample, which has tens of thousands of clones, roughly 77% seen once. The input for sequencing was peripheral blood, taken from a patient treated with radiotherapy plus ipilimumab. These receptors originate from a human donor with non-small cell lung cancer who had a complete response to radiotherapy plus ipilimumab. Both conserved end residues are part of each CDR3. The order of the fields is J gene, V gene, CDR3 protein.

>TRBJ1-2|TRBV5-1
CASSPGTGADGYTF
>TRBJ2-1|TRBV9
CASSGHGTGVHEQFF
>TRBJ1-1|TRBV6-5
CASSYSPGARAAFF
>-|TRBV5-1
CASSLGTGDTYEQYF
>TRBJ2-2|TRBV6-5
CASSYSTSAGELFF
>TRBJ2-3|TRBV7-2
CASSPSRGGMTDTQYF
>TRBJ1-6|TRBV4-1
CASSQDSTGGSSYNSPLHF
>TRBJ2-1|TRBV7-7
CASSPFGGSYNEQFF
>TRBJ1-4|TRBV19
CASRGTGSPNEKLFF
>TRBJ1-1|TRBV5-1
CASSSTGRTEAFF
>TRBJ1-1|TRBV11-3
CASSTRQGVGTEAFF
>TRBJ2-6|TRBV7-2
CASSPAGANVLTF
>TRBJ1-1|TRBV4-3
CASSQEGQAVKNTEAFF
>TRBJ1-2|TRBV10-3
CAISASRGTGGAGGYTF
>TRBJ2-1|TRBV28
CASSSTSGSSGEQFF
>TRBJ1-2|TRBV18
CASSLMDRPSNYGYTF
>TRBJ2-5|TRBV18
CASSPEGWLAFETQYF